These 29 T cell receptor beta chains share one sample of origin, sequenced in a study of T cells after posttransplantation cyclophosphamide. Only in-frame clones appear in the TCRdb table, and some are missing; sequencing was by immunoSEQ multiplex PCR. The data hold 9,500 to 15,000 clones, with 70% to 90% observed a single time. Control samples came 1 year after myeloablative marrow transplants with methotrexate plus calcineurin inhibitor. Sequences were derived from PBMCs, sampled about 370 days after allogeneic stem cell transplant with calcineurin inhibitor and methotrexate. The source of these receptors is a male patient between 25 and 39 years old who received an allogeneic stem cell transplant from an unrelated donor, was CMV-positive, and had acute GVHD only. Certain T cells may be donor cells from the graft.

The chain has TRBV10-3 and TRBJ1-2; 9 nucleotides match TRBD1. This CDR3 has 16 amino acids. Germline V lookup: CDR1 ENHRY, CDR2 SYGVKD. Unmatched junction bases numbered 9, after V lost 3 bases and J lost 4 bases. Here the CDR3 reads CAISDTSTGGVYGYTF. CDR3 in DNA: TGTGCCATCAGTGATACCAGCACAGGGGGCGTCTATGGCTACACCTTC.

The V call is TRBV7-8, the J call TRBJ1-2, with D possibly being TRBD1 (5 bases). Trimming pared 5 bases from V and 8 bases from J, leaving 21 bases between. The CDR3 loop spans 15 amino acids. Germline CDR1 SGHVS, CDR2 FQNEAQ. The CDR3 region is CASSPQRGRWGGYTF. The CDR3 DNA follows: TGTGCCAGCAGCCCCCAAAGGGGCAGGTGGGGAGGCTACACCTTC.

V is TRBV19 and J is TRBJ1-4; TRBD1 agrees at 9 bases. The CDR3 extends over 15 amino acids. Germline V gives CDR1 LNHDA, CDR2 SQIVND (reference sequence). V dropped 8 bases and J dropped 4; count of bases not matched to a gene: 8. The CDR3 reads CASSSWTGVNEKLFF. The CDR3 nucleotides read TGTGCCAGTTCCTCCTGGACAGGGGTTAATGAAAAACTGTTTTTT.

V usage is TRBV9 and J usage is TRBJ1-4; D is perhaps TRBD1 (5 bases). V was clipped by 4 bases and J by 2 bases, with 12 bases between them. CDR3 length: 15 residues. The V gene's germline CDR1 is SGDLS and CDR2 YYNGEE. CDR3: CASSLLGATNEKLFF. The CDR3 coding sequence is TGTGCCAGCAGCCTCCTTGGGGCGACTAATGAAAAACTGTTTTTT.

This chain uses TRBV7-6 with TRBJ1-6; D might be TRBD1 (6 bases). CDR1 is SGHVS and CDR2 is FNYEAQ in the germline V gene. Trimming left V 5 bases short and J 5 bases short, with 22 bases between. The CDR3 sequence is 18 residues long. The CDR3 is CASSPITTTGFHNSPLHF. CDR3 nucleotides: TGTGCCAGCAGCCCAATAACTACCACAGGGTTCCATAATTCACCCCTCCACTTT. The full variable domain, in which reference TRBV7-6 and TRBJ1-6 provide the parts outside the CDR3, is GAGVSQSPRYKVTKRGQDVALRCDPISGHVSLYWYRQALGQGPEFLTYFNYEAQQDKSGLPNDRFSAERPEGSISTLTIQRTEQRDSAMYRCASSPITTTGFHNSPLHFGNGTRLTVT.

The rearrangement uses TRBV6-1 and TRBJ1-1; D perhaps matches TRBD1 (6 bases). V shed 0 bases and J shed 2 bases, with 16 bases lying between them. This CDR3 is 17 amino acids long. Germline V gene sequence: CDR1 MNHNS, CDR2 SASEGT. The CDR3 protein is CASSEARLTGTNTEAFF. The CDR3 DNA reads TGTGCCAGCAGTGAAGCGAGGCTTACAGGGACCAACACTGAAGCTTTCTTT.

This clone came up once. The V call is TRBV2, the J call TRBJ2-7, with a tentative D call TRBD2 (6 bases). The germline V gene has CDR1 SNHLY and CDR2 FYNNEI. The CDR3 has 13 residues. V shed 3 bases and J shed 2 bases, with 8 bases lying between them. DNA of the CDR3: TGTGCCAGCAGTGATTCGGGAGCCTACGAGCAGTACTTC. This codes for CASSDSGAYEQYF.

In nucleotides, the CDR3 is TGTGCCAGCAGTGAAGTTTCGACAGGGGACAATGAGCAGTTCTTC. This gives the protein CASSEVSTGDNEQFF. The rearrangement uses TRBV2 and TRBJ2-1, with TRBD1 matching over 8 bases. After removal of 1 base from V and 5 bases from J, the junction contained 4 bases not matched to a gene. This CDR3 is built from 15 residues. Per the germline V gene, CDR1 is SNHLY and CDR2 is FYNNEI. The whole variable domain, remainder taken from reference TRBV2 and TRBJ2-1, is EPEVTQTPSHQVTQMGQEVILRCVPISNHLYFYWYRQILGQKVEFLVSFYNNEISEKSEIFDDQFSVERPDGSNFTLKIRSTKLEDSAMYFCASSEVSTGDNEQFFGPGTRLTVL.

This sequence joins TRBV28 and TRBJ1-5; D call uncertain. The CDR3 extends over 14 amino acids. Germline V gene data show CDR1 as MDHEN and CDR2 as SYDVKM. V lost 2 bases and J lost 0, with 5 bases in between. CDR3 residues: CASSLLSSNQPQHF. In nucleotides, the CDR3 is TGTGCCAGCAGTTTACTGAGTAGCAATCAGCCCCAGCATTTT.

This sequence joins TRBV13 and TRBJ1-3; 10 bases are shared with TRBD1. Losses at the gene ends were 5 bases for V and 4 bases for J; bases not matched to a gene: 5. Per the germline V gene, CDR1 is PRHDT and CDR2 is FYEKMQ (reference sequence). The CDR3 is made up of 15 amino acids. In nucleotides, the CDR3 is TGTGCCAGCAGCCCCGACAGGGGGCGCGGAAACACCATATATTTT. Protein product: CASSPDRGRGNTIYF.

The CDR3 loop is CASSGSRTGDPNEQFF. In DNA, the CDR3 is TGTGCCAGCAGTGGTTCGCGGACAGGGGATCCCAATGAGCAGTTCTTC. This chain links TRBV2 with TRBJ2-1; 9 bases align to TRBD1. Germline V gene data show CDR1 as SNHLY and CDR2 as FYNNEI. V was pared by 4 bases and J by 6 bases, with 10 bases of the junction left unmatched. The CDR3 has 16 residues.

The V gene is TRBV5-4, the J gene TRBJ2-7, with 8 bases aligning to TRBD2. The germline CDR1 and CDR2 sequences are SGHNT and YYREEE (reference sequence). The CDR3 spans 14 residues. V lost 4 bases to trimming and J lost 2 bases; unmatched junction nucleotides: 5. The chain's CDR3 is CASSISGITYEQYF. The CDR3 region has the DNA TGTGCCAGCAGCATTAGCGGGATAACCTACGAGCAGTACTTC.

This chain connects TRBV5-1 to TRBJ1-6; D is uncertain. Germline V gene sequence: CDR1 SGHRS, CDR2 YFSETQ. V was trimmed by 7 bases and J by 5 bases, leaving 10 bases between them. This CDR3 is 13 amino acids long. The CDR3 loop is CASRSGDNSPLHF. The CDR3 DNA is TGCGCCAGCCGGTCCGGGGATAATTCACCCCTCCACTTT.

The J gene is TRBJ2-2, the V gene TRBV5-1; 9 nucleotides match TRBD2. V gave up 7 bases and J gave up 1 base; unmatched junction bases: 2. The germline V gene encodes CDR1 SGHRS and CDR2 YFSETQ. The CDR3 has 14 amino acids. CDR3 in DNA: TGCGCCAGCCAACTAGCGGGGAACACCGGGGAGCTGTTTTTT. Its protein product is CASQLAGNTGELFF.

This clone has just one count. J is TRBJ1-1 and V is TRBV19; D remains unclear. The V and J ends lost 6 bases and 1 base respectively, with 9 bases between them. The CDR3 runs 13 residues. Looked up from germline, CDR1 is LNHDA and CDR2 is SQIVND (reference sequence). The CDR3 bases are TGTGCCAGTAGGTACGAGCGGAACACTGAAGCTTTCTTT. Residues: CASRYERNTEAFF.

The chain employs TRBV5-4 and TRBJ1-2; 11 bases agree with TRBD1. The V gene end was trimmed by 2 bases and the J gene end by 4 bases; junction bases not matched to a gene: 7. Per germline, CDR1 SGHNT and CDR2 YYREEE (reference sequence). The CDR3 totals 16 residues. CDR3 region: CASSLSGTGGGYGYTF. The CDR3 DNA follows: TGTGCCAGCAGCTTATCCGGGACAGGGGGTGGCTATGGCTACACCTTC.

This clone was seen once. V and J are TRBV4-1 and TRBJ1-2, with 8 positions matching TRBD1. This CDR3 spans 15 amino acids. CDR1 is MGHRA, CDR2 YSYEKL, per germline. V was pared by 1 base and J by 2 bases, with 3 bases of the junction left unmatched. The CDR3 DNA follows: TGCGCCAGCAGCCAAGTACAGGGGGACAACTATGGCTACACCTTC. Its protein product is CASSQVQGDNYGYTF.

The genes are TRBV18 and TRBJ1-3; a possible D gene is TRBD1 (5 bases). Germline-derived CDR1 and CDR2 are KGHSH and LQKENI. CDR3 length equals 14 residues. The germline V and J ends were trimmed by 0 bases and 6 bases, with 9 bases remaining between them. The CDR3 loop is CASSPPARENTIYF. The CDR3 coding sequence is TGTGCCAGCTCACCACCAGCCAGGGAAAACACCATATATTTT. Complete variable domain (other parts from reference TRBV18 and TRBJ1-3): NAGVMQNPRHLVRRRGQEARLRCSPMKGHSHVYWYRQLPEEGLKFMVYLQKENIIDESGMPKERFSAEFPKEGPSILRIQQVVRGDSAAYFCASSPPARENTIYFGEGSWLTVV.

The CDR3 sequence is CASRAGQANTGELFF. In nucleotides, the CDR3 is TGTGCCAGCAGGGCGGGACAGGCGAACACCGGGGAGCTGTTTTTT. The rearrangement links TRBV2 to TRBJ2-2, with 8 bases lining up with TRBD1. CDR1 and CDR2 (germline): SNHLY, FYNNEI. The CDR3 has 15 amino acids. The V and J ends lost 6 bases and 0 bases, in that order; junction bases with no gene match: 3.

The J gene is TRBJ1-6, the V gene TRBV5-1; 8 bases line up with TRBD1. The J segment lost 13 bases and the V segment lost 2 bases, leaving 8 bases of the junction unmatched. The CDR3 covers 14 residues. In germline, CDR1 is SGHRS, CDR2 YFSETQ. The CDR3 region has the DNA TGCGCCAGCAGCTTAACAGGGGGAAATCGGCCCCTCCACTTT. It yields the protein CASSLTGGNRPLHF.

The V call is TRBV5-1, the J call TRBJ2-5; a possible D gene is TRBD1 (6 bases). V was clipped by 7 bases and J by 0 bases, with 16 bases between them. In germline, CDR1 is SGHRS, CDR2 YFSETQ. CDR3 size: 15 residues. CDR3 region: CASLMGARYQETQYF. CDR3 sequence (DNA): TGCGCCAGCCTAATGGGGGCACGGTACCAAGAGACCCAGTACTTC.

The DNA of the CDR3 is TGCGCCAGCAGCCGAGGGGGTTCTAGCGGGGGCCTTAGCTCCTACAATGAGCAGTTCTTC. It encodes CASSRGGSSGGLSSYNEQFF. The chain is built from TRBV4-3 and TRBJ2-1; 10 positions match TRBD2. Germline V gene lookup returns CDR1 LGHNA and CDR2 YSLEER. The length of the CDR3 is 20 residues. V gave up 4 bases and J gave up 0 bases; unmatched junction bases: 15.

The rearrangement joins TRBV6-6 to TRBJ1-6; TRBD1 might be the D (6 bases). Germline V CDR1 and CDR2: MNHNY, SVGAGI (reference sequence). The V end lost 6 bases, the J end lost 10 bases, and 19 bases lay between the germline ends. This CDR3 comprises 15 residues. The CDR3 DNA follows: TGTGCCAGCAGAACAGGGAGGGCAAGCAAATCACCCCTCCACTTT. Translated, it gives CASRTGRASKSPLHF.

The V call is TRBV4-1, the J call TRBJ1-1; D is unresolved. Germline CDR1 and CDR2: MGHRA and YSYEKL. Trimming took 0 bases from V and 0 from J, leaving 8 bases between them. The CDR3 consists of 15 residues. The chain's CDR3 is CASSQESFVNTEAFF. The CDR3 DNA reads TGCGCCAGCAGCCAAGAGAGCTTTGTGAACACTGAAGCTTTCTTT.

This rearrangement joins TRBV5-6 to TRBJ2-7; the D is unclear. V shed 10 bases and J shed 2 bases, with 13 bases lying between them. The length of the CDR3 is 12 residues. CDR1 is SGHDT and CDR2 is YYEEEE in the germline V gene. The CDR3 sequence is CASSWAPYEQYF. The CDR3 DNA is TGTGCCTCTTCCTGGGCACCCTACGAGCAGTACTTC. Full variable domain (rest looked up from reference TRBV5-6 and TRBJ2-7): DAGVTQSPTHLIKTRGQQVTLRCSPKSGHDTVSWYQQALGQGPQFIFQYYEEEERQRGNFPDRFSGHQFPNYSSELNVNALLLGDSALYLCASSWAPYEQYFGPGTRLTVT.

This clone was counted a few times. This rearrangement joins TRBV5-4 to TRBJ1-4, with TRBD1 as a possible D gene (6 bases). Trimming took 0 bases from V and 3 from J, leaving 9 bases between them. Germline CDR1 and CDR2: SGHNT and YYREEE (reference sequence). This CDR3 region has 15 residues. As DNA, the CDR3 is TGTGCCAGCAGCTTGGAGGGGGACCCTAATGAAAAACTGTTTTTT. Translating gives CASSLEGDPNEKLFF.

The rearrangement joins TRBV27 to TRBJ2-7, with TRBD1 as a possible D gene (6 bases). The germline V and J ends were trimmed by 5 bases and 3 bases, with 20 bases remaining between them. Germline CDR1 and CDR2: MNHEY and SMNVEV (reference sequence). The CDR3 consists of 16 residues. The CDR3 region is CASSTGQRVGVYEQYF. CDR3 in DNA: TGTGCCAGCAGTACGGGACAACGAGTGGGAGTCTACGAGCAGTACTTC.

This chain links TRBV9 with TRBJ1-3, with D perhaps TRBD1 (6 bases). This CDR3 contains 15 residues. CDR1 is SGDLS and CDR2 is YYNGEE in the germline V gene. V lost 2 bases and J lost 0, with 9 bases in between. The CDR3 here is CASSVDSFSGNTIYF. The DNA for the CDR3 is TGTGCCAGCAGCGTGGACAGCTTCTCTGGAAACACCATATATTTT.

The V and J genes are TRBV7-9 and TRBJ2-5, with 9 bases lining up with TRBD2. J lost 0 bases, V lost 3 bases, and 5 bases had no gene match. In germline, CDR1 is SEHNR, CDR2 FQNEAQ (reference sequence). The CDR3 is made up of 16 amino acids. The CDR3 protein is CASSLSTSGHQETQYF. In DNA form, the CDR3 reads TGTGCCAGCAGCTTGAGTACTAGCGGGCACCAAGAGACCCAGTACTTC.